This T cell receptor (beta chain) appears in the sequencing data of a study of shared clonotypes between healthy human individuals. Naive CD45RA+ and memory CD45RA-negative subsets were split from CD4+ cells. The assay was immunoSEQ multiplex PCR, and TCRdb's table has in-frame clones only and misses some. The table includes about 1 million clones, more than 65% detected once. Germline V gene data show CDR1 as SGHTA and CDR2 as FQGNSA. The CDR3 has 15 residues. J gave up 9 bases and V 0 bases, and 8 bases lay outside the gene matches. This TCR was sampled from a man between 18 and 35 years old in good health. This sequence joins TRBV7-2 and TRBJ2-5, with TRBD2 matching 9 bases. The material sequenced was memory CD4+ T cells sorted from blood. The sample's subset: CD45RA-negative fraction. The CDR3 sequence is CASSLALAGRPAQYF. DNA of the CDR3: TGTGCCAGCAGCTTAGCCCTAGCGGGGCGACCGGCCCAGTACTTC.